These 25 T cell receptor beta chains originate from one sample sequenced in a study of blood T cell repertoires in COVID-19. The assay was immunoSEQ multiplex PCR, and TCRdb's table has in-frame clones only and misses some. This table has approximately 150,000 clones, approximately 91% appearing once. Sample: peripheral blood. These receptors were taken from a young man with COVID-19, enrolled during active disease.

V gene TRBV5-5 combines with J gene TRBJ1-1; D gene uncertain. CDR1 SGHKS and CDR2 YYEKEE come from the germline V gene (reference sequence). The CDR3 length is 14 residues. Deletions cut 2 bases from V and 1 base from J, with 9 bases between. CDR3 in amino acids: CASSLTPGNTEAFF. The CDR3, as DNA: TGTGCCAGCAGCTTAACTCCGGGGAACACTGAAGCTTTCTTT.

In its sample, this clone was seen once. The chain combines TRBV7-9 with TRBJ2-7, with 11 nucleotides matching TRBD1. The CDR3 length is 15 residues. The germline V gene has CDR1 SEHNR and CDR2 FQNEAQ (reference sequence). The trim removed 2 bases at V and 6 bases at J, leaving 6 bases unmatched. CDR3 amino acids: CASSLTGQGVGEQYF. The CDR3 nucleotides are TGTGCCAGCAGCTTAACGGGACAGGGGGTAGGCGAGCAGTACTTC.

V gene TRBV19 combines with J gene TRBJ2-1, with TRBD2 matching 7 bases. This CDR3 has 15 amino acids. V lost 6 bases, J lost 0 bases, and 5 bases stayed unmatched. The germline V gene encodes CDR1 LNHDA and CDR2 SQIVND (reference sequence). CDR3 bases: TGTGCCAGTAGGACGAAGCGGGGCTCCTACAATGAGCAGTTCTTC. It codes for CASRTKRGSYNEQFF.

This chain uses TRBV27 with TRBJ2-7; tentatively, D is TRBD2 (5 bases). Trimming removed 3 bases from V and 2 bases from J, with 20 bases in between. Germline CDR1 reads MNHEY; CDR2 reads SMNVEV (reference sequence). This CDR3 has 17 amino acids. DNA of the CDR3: TGTGCCAGCAGTTTCGCCTCCGGGGAGTTGGAAGCCTACGAGCAGTACTTC. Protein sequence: CASSFASGELEAYEQYF.

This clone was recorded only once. CDR3 sequence (DNA): TGTGCCAGCAGTTGGATGGGGCTAGCGGGAGGCCGAAGCTCCTACGAGCAGTACTTC. Translation: CASSWMGLAGGRSSYEQYF. The rearrangement links TRBV28 to TRBJ2-7; 11 bases are a match to TRBD2. V lost 4 bases, J lost 0 bases, and 14 bases stayed unmatched. CDR3 size: 19 residues. Looked up from germline, CDR1 is MDHEN and CDR2 is SYDVKM.

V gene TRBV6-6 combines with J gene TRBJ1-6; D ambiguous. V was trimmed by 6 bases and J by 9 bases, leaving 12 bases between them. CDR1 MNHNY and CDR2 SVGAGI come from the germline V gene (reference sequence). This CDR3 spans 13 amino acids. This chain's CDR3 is CASRSWQRSPLHF. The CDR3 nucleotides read TGTGCCAGCAGGTCATGGCAGCGTTCACCCCTCCACTTT.

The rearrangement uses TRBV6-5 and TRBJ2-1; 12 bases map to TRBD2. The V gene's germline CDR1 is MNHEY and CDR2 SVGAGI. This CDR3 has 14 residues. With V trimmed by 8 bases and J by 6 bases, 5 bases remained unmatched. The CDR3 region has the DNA TGTGCCAGCGGTAGACTAGCGGGAGTCAATGAGCAGTTCTTC. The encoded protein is CASGRLAGVNEQFF.

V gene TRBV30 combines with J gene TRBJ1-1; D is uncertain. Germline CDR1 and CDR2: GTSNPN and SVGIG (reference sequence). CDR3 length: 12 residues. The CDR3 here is CAREDLGTEAFF. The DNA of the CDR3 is TGTGCTAGAGAGGACTTGGGCACTGAAGCTTTCTTT.

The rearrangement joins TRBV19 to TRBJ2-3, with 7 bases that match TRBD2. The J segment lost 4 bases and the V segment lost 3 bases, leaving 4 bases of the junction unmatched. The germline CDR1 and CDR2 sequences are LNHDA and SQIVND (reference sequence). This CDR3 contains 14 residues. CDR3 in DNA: TGTGCCAGTAGTATTGCGGGAGTGTCAGATACGCAGTATTTT. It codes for CASSIAGVSDTQYF.

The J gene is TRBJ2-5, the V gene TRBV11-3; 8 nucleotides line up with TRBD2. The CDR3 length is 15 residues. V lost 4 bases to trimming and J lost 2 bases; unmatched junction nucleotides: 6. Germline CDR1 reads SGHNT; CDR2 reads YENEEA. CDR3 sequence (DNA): TGTGCCAGCAGCTCGGGGGGGACTACACAAGAGACCCAGTACTTC. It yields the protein CASSSGGTTQETQYF.

The CDR3 spells CASSLLGQGSYEQYF. CDR3 coding DNA: TGTGCCAGCAGCCTCCTGGGACAGGGATCCTACGAGCAGTACTTC. The J gene is TRBJ2-7, the V gene TRBV27; TRBD1 aligns across 9 bases. CDR3 length: 15 residues. Germline assignment: CDR1 MNHEY and CDR2 SMNVEV (reference sequence). Germline trimming cut 6 bases from V and 1 base from J; bases unmatched to any gene: 7.

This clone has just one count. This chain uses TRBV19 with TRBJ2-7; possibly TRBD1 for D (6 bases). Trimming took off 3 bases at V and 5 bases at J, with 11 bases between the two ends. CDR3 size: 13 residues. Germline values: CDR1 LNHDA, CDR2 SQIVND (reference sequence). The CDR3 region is CASSIQGLNEQYF. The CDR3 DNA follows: TGTGCCAGTAGTATTCAGGGGCTCAACGAGCAGTACTTC.

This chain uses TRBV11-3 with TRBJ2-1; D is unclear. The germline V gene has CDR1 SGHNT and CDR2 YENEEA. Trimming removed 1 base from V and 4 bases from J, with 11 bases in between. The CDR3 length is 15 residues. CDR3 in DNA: TGTGCCAGCAGCTTAGCAGGTACCACATACAATGAGCAGTTCTTC. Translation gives CASSLAGTTYNEQFF.

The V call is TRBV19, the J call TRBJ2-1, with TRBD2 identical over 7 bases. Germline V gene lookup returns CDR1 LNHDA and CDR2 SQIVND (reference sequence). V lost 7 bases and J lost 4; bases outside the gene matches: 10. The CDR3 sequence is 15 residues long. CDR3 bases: TGTGCCAGTACCTTGGATAGCGGGCTATACAATGAGCAGTTCTTC. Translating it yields CASTLDSGLYNEQFF.

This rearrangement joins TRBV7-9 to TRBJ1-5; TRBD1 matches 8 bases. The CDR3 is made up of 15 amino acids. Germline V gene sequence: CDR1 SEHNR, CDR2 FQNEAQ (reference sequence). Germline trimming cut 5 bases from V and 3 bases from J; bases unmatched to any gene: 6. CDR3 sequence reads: CASSPGQASNQPQHF. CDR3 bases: TGTGCCAGCAGCCCGGGACAGGCTTCCAATCAGCCCCAGCATTTT. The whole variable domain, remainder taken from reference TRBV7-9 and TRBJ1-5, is DTGVSQNPRHKITKRGQNVTFRCDPISEHNRLYWYRQTLGQGPEFLTYFQNEAQLEKSRLLSDRFSAERPKGSFSTLEIQRTEQGDSAMYLCASSPGQASNQPQHFGDGTRLSIL.

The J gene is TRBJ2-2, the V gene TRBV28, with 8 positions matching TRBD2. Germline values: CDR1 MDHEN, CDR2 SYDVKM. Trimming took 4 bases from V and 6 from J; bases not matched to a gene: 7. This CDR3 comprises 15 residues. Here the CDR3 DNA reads TGTGCCAGCAGTTCCGGGACTAGTCGGGCCGGGGAGCTGTTTTTT. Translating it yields CASSSGTSRAGELFF.

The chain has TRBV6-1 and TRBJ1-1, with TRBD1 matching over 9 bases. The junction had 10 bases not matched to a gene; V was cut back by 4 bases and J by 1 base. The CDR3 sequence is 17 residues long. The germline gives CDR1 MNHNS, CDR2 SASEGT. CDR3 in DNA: TGTGCCAGCAGTGCCCTCGGGGACAGGGCGGGGAACACTGAAGCTTTCTTT. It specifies CASSALGDRAGNTEAFF.

CDR3 protein: CASGGSPLHF. CDR3 DNA sequence: TGTGCCAGCGGCGGTTCACCCCTCCACTTT. The chain carries TRBV2 and TRBJ1-6; D call uncertain. V was clipped by 8 bases and J by 9 bases, with 5 bases between them. From germline, CDR1 is SNHLY and CDR2 FYNNEI. The CDR3 spans 10 residues. Full variable domain (remainder filled in from reference TRBV2 and TRBJ1-6): EPEVTQTPSHQVTQMGQEVILRCVPISNHLYFYWYRQILGQKVEFLVSFYNNEISEKSEIFDDQFSVERPDGSNFTLKIRSTKLEDSAMYFCASGGSPLHFGNGTRLTVT.

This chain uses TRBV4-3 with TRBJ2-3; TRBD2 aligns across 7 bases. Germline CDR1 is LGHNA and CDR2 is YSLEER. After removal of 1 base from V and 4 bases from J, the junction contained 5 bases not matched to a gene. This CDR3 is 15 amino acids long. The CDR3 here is CASSQGRGGADTQYF. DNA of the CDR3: TGCGCCAGCAGCCAAGGCCGGGGAGGGGCAGATACGCAGTATTTT.

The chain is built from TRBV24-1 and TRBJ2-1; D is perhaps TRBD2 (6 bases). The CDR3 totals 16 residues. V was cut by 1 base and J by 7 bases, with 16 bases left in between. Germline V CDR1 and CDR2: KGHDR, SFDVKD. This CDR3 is CATSDFSETRGNEQFF. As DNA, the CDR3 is TGTGCCACCAGTGATTTTTCCGAGACCCGGGGGAATGAGCAGTTCTTC.

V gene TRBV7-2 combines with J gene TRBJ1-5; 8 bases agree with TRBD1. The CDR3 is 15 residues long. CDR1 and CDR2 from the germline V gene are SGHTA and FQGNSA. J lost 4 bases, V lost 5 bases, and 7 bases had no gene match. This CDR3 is CASSATDRGNQPQHF. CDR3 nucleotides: TGTGCCAGCAGCGCGACCGACAGGGGAAATCAGCCCCAGCATTTT.

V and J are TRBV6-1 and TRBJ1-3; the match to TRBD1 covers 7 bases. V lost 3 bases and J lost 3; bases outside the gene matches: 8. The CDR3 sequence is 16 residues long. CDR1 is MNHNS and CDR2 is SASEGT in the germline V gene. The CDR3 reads CASSDRTGSVGNTIYF. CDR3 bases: TGTGCCAGCAGTGATAGGACAGGTTCGGTTGGAAACACCATATATTTT.

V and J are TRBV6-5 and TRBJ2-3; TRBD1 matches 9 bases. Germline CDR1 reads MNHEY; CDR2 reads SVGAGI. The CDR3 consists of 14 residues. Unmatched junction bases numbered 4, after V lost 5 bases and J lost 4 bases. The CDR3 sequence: CASSRTGAADTQYF. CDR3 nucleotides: TGTGCCAGCAGTCGGACAGGGGCTGCAGATACGCAGTATTTT.

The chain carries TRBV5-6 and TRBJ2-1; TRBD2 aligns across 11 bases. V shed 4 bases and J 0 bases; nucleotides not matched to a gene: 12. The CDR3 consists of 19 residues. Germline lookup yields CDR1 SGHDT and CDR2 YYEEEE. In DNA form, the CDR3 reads TGTGCCAGCAGCCGGGCGGGACTAGCGGTACATACCTCCTACAATGAGCAGTTCTTC. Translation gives CASSRAGLAVHTSYNEQFF.

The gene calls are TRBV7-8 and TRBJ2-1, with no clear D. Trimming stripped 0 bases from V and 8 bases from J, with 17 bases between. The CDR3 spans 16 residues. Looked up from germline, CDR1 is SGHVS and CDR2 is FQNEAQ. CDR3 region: CASSLARVPRADEQFF. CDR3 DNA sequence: TGTGCCAGCAGCTTAGCGAGAGTTCCCCGCGCCGATGAGCAGTTCTTC.